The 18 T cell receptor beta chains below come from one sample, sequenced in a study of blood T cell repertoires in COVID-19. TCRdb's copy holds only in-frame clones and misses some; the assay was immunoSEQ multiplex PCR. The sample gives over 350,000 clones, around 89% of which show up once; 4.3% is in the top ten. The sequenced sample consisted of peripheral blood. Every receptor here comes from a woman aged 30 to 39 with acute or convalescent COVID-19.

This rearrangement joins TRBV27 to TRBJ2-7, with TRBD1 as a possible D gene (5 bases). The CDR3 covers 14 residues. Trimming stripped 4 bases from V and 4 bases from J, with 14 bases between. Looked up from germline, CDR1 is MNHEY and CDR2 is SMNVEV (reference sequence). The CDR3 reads CASSSPRQLYEQYF. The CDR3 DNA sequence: TGTGCCAGCAGTTCCCCCCGACAGCTTTACGAGCAGTACTTC.

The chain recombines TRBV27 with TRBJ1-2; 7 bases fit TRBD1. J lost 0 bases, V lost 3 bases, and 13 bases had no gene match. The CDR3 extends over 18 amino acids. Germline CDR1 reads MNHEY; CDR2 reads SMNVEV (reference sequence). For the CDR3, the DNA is TGTGCCAGCAGTTTTCGCGGACAGGCCTTTTTAGCTAACTATGGCTACACCTTC. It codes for CASSFRGQAFLANYGYTF.

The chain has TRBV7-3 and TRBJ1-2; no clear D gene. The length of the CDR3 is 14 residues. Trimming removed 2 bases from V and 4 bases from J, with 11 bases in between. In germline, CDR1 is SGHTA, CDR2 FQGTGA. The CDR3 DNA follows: TGTGCCAGCAGCTTAGACGGCAGGCCCTATGGCTACACCTTC. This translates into CASSLDGRPYGYTF.

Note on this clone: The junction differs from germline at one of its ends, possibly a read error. CDR3 DNA sequence: TGTGCCGATCAGGACAGGCCACACCGGGGAGCTGTTTTT. This encodes CADQDRPHRGAVF. The J gene is TRBJ2-2, the V gene TRBV15; 7 nucleotides match TRBD1. Germline V lookup: CDR1 LNHNV, CDR2 YYDKDF (reference sequence). CDR3 size: 13 residues. The variable domain in full, completed from reference TRBV15 and TRBJ2-2, reads DAMVIQNPRYQVTQFGKPVTLSCSQTLNHNVMYWYQQKSSQAPKLLFHYYDKDFNNEADTPDNFQSRRPNTSFCFLDIRSPGLGDTAMYLCADQDRPHRGAVFGEGSRLTVL.

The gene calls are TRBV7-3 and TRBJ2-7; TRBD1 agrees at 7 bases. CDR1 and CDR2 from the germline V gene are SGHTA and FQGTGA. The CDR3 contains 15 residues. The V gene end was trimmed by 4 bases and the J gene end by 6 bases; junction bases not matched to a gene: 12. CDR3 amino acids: CASSSILTGACEQYF. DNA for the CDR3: TGTGCCAGCAGCTCCATCCTCACAGGGGCGTGCGAGCAGTACTTC.

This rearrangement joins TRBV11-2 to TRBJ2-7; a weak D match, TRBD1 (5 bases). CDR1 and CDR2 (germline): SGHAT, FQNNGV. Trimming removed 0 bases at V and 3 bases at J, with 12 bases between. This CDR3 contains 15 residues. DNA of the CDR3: TGTGCCAGCAGCTTAGAGTTGACAGCTTACTACGAGCAGTACTTC. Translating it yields CASSLELTAYYEQYF.

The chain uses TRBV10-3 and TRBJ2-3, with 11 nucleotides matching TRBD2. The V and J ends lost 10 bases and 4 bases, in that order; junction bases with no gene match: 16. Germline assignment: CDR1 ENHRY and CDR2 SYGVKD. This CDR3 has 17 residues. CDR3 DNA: TGTGCCACAGGCTCGAGCGGACTAGCGGGTGGGGCAGATACGCAGTATTTT. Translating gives CATGSSGLAGGADTQYF.

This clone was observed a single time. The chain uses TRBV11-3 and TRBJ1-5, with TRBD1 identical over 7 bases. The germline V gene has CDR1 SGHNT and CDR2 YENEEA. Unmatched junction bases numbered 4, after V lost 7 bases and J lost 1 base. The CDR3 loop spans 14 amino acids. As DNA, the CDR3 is TGTGCCAGCAAACCGGACAGGAGCAATCAGCCCCAGCATTTT. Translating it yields CASKPDRSNQPQHF.

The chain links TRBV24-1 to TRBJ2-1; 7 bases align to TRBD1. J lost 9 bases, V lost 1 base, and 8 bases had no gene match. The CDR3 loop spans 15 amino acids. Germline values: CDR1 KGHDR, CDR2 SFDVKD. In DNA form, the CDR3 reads TGTGCCACCAGTGATTTCAGGGGGTCCGAGGGTGAGCAGTTCTTC. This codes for CATSDFRGSEGEQFF.

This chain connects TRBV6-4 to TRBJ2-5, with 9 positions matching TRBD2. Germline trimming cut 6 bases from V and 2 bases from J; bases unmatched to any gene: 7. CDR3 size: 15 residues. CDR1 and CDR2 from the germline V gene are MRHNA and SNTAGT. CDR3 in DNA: TGTGCCAGCAGGGGGGTAGCGGGGGCACAAGAGACCCAGTACTTC. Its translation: CASRGVAGAQETQYF.

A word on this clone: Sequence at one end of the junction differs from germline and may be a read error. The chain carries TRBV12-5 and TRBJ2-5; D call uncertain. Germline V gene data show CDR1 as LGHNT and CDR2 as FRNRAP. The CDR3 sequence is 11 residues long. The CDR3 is CASSFQETQYF. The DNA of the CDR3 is TGTGCTAGTAGTTTCCAGGAGACCCAGTACTTC.

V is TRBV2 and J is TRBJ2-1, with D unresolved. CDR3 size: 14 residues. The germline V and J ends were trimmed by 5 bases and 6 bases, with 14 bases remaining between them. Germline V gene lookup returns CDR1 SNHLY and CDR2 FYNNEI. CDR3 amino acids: CASSSSKSLNEQFF. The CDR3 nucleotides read TGTGCCAGCAGTAGCTCTAAGAGTCTCAATGAGCAGTTCTTC.

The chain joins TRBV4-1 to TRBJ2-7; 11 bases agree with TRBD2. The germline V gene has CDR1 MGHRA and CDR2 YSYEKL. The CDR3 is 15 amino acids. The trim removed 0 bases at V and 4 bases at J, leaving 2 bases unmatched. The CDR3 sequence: CASSQDPSGGYEQYF. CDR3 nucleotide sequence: TGCGCCAGCAGCCAAGACCCTAGCGGGGGGTACGAGCAGTACTTC.

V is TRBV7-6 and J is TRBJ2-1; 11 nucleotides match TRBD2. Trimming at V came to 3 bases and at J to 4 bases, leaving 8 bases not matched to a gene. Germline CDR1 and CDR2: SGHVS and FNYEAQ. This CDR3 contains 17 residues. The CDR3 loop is CASSLDTGTSGYNEQFF. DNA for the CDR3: TGTGCCAGCAGCTTGGACACCGGGACTAGCGGTTACAATGAGCAGTTCTTC.

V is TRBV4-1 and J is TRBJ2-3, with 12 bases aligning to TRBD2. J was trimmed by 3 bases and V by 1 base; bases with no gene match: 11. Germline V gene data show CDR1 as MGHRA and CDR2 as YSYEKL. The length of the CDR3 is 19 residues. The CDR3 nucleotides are TGCGCCAGCAGCCAAGGTCTAGCGGGGGGGCAGCGTCGGACAGATACGCAGTATTTT. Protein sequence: CASSQGLAGGQRRTDTQYF.

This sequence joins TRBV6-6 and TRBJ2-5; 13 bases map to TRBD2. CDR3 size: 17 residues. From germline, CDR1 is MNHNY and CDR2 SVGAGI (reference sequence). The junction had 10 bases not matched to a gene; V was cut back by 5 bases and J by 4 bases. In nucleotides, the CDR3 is TGTGCCAGCAGTCCGTCAACTAGCGGGGGGGGTTTAGAGACCCAGTACTTC. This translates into CASSPSTSGGGLETQYF.

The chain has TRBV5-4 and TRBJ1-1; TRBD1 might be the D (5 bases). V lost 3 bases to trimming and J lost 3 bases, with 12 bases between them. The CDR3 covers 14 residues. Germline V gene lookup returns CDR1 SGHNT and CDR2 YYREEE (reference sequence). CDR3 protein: CASSSLGGDTEAFF. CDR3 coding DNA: TGTGCCAGCAGCTCATTAGGAGGGGACACTGAAGCTTTCTTT.

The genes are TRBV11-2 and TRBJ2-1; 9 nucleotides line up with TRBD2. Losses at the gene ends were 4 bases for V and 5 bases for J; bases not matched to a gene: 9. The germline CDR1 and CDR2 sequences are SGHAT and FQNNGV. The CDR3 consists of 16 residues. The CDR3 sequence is CASSSLRGGNHNEQFF. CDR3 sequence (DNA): TGTGCCAGCAGCTCACTGCGGGGGGGCAACCACAATGAGCAGTTCTTC.